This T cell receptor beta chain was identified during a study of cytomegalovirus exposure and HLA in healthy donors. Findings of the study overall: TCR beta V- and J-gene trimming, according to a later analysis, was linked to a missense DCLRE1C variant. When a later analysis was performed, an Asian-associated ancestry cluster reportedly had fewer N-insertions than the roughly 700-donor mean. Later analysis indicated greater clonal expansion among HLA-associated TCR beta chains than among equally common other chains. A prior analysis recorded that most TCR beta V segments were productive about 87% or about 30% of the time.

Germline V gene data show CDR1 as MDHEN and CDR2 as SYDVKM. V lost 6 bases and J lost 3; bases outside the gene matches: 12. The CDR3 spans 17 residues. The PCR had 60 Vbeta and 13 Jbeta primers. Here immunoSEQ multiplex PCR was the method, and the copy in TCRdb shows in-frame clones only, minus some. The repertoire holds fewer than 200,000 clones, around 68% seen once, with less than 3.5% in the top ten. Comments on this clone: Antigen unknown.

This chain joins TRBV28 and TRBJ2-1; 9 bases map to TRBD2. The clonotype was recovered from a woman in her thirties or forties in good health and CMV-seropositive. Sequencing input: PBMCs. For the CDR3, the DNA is TGTGCCAGCAGCTCTTATAGCGGGAGCCTTGGCTACAATGAGCAGTTCTTC. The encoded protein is CASSSYSGSLGYNEQFF.